The clone carrying this T cell receptor (beta chain) was picked up a small number of times. Antigen unknown. The germline V and J ends were trimmed by 4 bases and 7 bases, with 15 bases remaining between them. Germline V gene sequence: CDR1 SGDLS, CDR2 YYNGEE. The CDR3 runs 13 residues. This specimen comes from a study of early T cells in non-severe SARS-CoV-2 infection. At the level of the study: With bulk RNA from unsorted whole blood as input, sequencing yielded unpaired chains. Study-level findings and limits: A preference for anti-spike CD8 responses marked VDJdb matching, which missed private and CD4 specificities.

Unique molecular identifiers were attached to individual cDNA molecules. TCRdb redid the calling of the 5' RACE reads with MiXCR, one entry per CDR3 protein. The sample includes 75,000 to 80,000 distinct CDR3 sequences, about 16% of them seen just once. The sequencing sample was made of whole blood. The chain carries TRBV9 and TRBJ2-7; TRBD2 might be the D (6 bases). The source of this sequence is an adult who was a healthcare worker with PCR-confirmed SARS-CoV-2 infection or an uninfected control (not recorded which). CDR3 in amino acids: CASSPYPAGEQYF. The CDR3 DNA reads TGTGCCAGCAGCCCGTATCCGGCGGGGGAGCAGTACTTC.